What follows is one T cell receptor beta chain and its context. Its specificity is unknown. Germline CDR1 is SNHLY and CDR2 is FYNNEI. Losses at the gene ends were 8 bases for V and 8 bases for J; bases not matched to a gene: 9. The CDR3 length is 14 residues. This record belongs to a study of cytomegalovirus exposure and HLA in healthy donors. Whole-study results and caveats: With later analysis, a missense DCLRE1C variant became linked to TCR beta V- and J-gene trimming. Being productive about 90% or about 30% of the time was typical of most TCR beta V segments in an earlier analysis.

Both 60 Vbeta primers and 13 Jbeta primers went into the PCR. The data were produced by immunoSEQ multiplex PCR, yet TCRdb's version contains in-frame clones alone and is incomplete. The data hold 200,000 to 250,000 clones, with 70% to 85% observed a single time. The sample taken for sequencing was PBMCs. This sequence joins TRBV2 and TRBJ2-1; TRBD1 agrees at 10 bases. This TCR derives from a woman between 40 and 50 years old in good health and CMV-seronegative. In DNA form, the CDR3 reads TGTGCCAGCGCCGGGACAGGGGTCCATGATGAGCAGTTCTTC. Amino acid sequence: CASAGTGVHDEQFF.